Listed below are T cell receptor beta chains from one sample, sequenced in a study of shared clonotypes between healthy human individuals. Assay used: immunoSEQ multiplex PCR; TCRdb lists only in-frame clones, some missing. The sample lists some 700,000 clones, 80% to 95% seen once, with 34% in the top ten. Sequencing input: memory CD8+ T cells from PBMCs. Every receptor here comes from a man aged 18-30 years in good health. Some clones in this sample may be carry-over from other donors' samples. Each CDR3 is given with its conserved first and last residue. A D gene is named only where the DNA matches it firmly. Only some rows state a clone size, as once, few, many or a class for expanded clones.

>TRBJ2-3|TRBD1|-|TRBV4-3
CASSQRDSPNTDTQYF
TGCGCCAGCAGCCAACGGGACAGTCCCAACACAGATACGCAGTATTTT
>TRBJ2-3|-|-|TRBV7-2
CASSPPTWGDTQYF
TGTGCCAGCAGCCCTCCTACGTGGGGAGATACGCAGTATTTT
>TRBJ1-1|-|-|TRBV30
CAWSVGTEAFF
TGTGCCTGGAGTGTGGGCACTGAAGCTTTCTTT
>TRBJ2-1|TRBD2|-|TRBV4-1
CASSHPGVAGGYPSSYNEQFF
TGCGCCAGCAGCCACCCCGGGGTAGCGGGAGGGTACCCCAGCTCCTACAATGAGCAGTTCTTC
>TRBJ2-1|TRBD1|-|TRBV30
CAWSGDSYNEQFF
TGTGCCTGGAGTGGGGACAGCTACAATGAGCAGTTCTTC
>TRBJ1-2|TRBD1|-|TRBV4-2
CASRPGTGYNYGYTF
TGTGCCAGCAGGCCCGGGACAGGGTATAACTATGGCTACACCTTC
>TRBJ2-7|-|-|TRBV27
CASSLNSHEQYF
TGTGCCAGCAGTTTAAACTCTCACGAGCAGTACTTC
>TRBJ1-1|-|few|TRBV7-9
CASSLDSTGEAFF
TGTGCCAGCAGCTTAGACTCCACTGGCGAAGCTTTCTTT
>TRBJ1-1|-|-|TRBV6-5
CASSLDGMNTEAFF
TGTGCCAGCAGTTTGGACGGCATGAACACTGAAGCTTTCTTT
>TRBJ2-3|TRBD2|-|TRBV7-6
CASSNQLAGDSTDTQYF
TGTGCCAGCAGCAACCAACTAGCGGGGGACAGCACAGATACGCAGTATTTT
>TRBJ2-2|TRBD2|once|TRBV5-1
CASSPEPGLAGVTGELFF
TGCGCCAGCAGCCCCGAACCGGGACTAGCGGGAGTCACCGGGGAGCTGTTTTTT
>TRBJ1-6|-|-|TRBV4-1
CASSQVPAHSPLHF
TGCGCCAGCAGCCAAGTCCCTGCACACTCACCCCTCCACTTT
>TRBJ1-5|-|-|TRBV19
CASRRAGQPQHF
TGTGCCAGTAGGAGGGCGGGGCAGCCCCAGCATTTT
>TRBJ2-1|-|-|TRBV27
CASSLKGLLYNEQFF
TGTGCCAGCAGTTTAAAGGGTCTCCTCTACAATGAGCAGTTCTTC
>TRBJ2-7|-|-|TRBV27
CASSLSAGDYEQYF
TGTGCCAGCAGTTTATCGGCAGGCGACTACGAGCAGTACTTC
>TRBJ1-2|-|few|TRBV21-1
CASSKSEGGYGYTF
TGTGCCAGCAGCAAAAGTGAAGGAGGCTATGGCTACACCTTC
>TRBJ1-1|-|-|TRBV9
CASSLIRSDTEAFF
TGTGCCAGCAGCCTAATTAGGTCAGACACTGAAGCTTTCTTT
>TRBJ2-7|-|-|TRBV29-1
CSAHTPGGGYEQYF
TGCAGCGCCCACACCCCAGGCGGCGGCTACGAGCAGTACTTC
>TRBJ2-4|-|-|TRBV30
CAWSVRARKAKNIQYF
TGTGCCTGGAGTGTACGGGCACGGAAAGCCAAAAACATTCAGTACTTC
>TRBJ2-2|TRBD1|-|TRBV5-1
CASRHGSRTGGKNTGELFF
TGCGCCAGCAGACATGGATCCCGGACAGGGGGGAAGAACACCGGGGAGCTGTTTTTT
>TRBJ2-4|-|-|TRBV27
CASSRSSIAKNIQYF
TGTGCCAGCAGTCGTAGCTCGATAGCCAAAAACATTCAGTACTTC
>TRBJ2-1|-|-|TRBV7-9
CASSYNEQFF
TGTGCCAGCAGCTATAATGAGCAGTTCTTC
>TRBJ1-1|TRBD1|-|TRBV14
CASSWTGLRAFF
TGTGCCAGCAGCTGGACAGGGTTAAGAGCTTTCTTT
>TRBJ2-3|TRBD2|-|TRBV7-3
CASSSHEWAREGFTDTQYF
TGTGCCAGCAGCTCTCATGAGTGGGCGCGGGAGGGATTCACAGATACGCAGTATTTT
>TRBJ2-7|-|-|TRBV9
CASSVGNADSYEQYF
TGTGCCAGCAGCGTAGGTAACGCAGACTCCTACGAGCAGTACTTC
>TRBJ1-1|-|-|TRBV7-6
CASTLGNANTEAFF
TGTGCCAGCACCCTTGGAAACGCGAACACTGAAGCTTTCTTT
>TRBJ2-1|TRBD2|-|TRBV5-1
CASSAPGLALRTYNEQFF
TGCGCCAGCAGCGCACCGGGACTAGCGCTAAGAACCTACAATGAGCAGTTCTTC
>TRBJ2-7|TRBD2|-|TRBV19
CASSLAGGPSYEQYF
TGTGCCAGCTCACTAGCGGGAGGTCCCTCCTACGAGCAGTACTTC
>TRBJ1-3|-|-|TRBV4-3
CASSQRGGYSGNTIYF
TGCGCCAGCAGCCAACGAGGGGGGTACTCTGGAAACACCATATATTTT
>TRBJ2-7|-|-|TRBV10-2
CASSESKGFSSYEQYF
TGCGCCAGCAGTGAGTCGAAGGGATTTAGCTCCTACGAGCAGTACTTC
>TRBJ2-3|TRBD2|once|TRBV11-1
CASSLWSLAGATDTQYF
TGTGCCAGCAGCTTATGGTCCCTAGCGGGAGCCACAGATACGCAGTATTTT
>TRBJ2-1|TRBD2|-|TRBV11-3
CASSSQREGRIEQFF
TGTGCCAGCAGCTCACAGCGGGAGGGCCGTATTGAGCAGTTCTTC
>TRBJ1-3|-|-|TRBV5-6
CASSLGTGNTIYF
TGTGCCAGCAGCTTAGGTACTGGAAACACCATATATTTT
>TRBJ2-2|TRBD2|-|TRBV27
CASRVAGEGTGELFF
TGTGCCAGCAGGGTAGCGGGAGAGGGCACCGGGGAGCTGTTTTTT
>TRBJ2-1|-|-|TRBV11-2
CASSLVFGQFF
TGTGCCAGCAGCTTAGTCTTTGGGCAGTTCTTC
>TRBJ2-1|TRBD2|-|TRBV28
CASSLEGLAGGFDEQFF
TGTGCCAGCAGTTTGGAGGGACTAGCGGGAGGGTTCGATGAGCAGTTCTTC
>TRBJ2-1|-|-|TRBV6-5
CASSYSLWGNEQFF
TGTGCCAGCAGTTACTCTCTCTGGGGAAATGAGCAGTTCTTC
>TRBJ2-7|TRBD2|-|TRBV9
CASSAGTSGNHGEKQYF
TGTGCCAGCAGCGCAGGGACTAGCGGGAACCACGGAGAAAAGCAGTACTTC
>TRBJ2-2|-|few|TRBV14
CASSQGFADFTGELFF
TGTGCCAGCAGCCAAGGGTTCGCGGACTTCACCGGGGAGCTGTTTTTT
>TRBJ1-1|TRBD1|-|TRBV25-1
CASRGVPGQGIEAFF
TGTGCCAGCAGGGGTGTGCCGGGACAGGGAATTGAAGCTTTCTTT
>TRBJ2-7|-|-|TRBV6-5
CASSYSTSYEQYF
TGTGCCAGCAGTTACTCTACCAGCTACGAGCAGTACTTC
>TRBJ2-5|-|-|TRBV28
CASSHAAFKTQYF
TGTGCCAGCAGCCACGCCGCCTTCAAGACCCAGTACTTC
>TRBJ2-7|-|-|TRBV5-1
CASSGWAGDPYEQYF
TGCGCCAGCAGCGGTTGGGCAGGAGACCCTTACGAGCAGTACTTC